This T cell receptor beta chain was recovered during a study of beta chain features in type 1 diabetes. The CDR3 consists of 11 residues. This clone was recorded many times. The entirety of the isolated RNA underwent reverse transcription, so expressed TCRB transcripts were sequenced. Assay used: immunoSEQ multiplex PCR; TCRdb lists only in-frame clones, some missing. The sample carries some 220,000 clones, 11% recorded once. The chain carries TRBV21-1 and TRBJ2-3; the table's D call, TRBD2, has no DNA check behind it. TRBV21-1 is labeled a pseudogene. Sequenced sample: central memory CD4+ T cells from blood. The receptor was isolated from a man aged 18 to 29 in good health. The CDR3 spells CASSTADTQYF. CDR3 in DNA: TGTGCCAGCAGCACCGCAGATACGCAGTATTTT.